The 6 T cell receptor beta chains listed next were all sequenced from one sample in a study of T cell responses to AZD1222 COVID-19 vaccine. This table comes from immunoSEQ multiplex PCR, and its TCRdb copy is limited to in-frame clones, with some not included. This table has some 150,000 clones, around nine tenths appearing once. The input for sequencing was peripheral blood, taken 28 days after the second AZD1222 dose. Every receptor here comes from an adult who received the AZD1222 COVID-19 vaccine.

This chain joins TRBV6-1 and TRBJ1-2; D is perhaps TRBD1 (5 bases). CDR3 length equals 15 residues. Germline CDR1 reads MNHNS; CDR2 reads SASEGT. The V end was cut by 2 bases, the J end by 8 bases, with 18 bases between. The CDR3 nucleotides read TGTGCCAGCAGTGAATTGCCCAGGGAGGTCGGGGGCTACACCTTC. Its protein is CASSELPREVGGYTF.

The CDR3 spells CASSERDRDGYTF. The CDR3 coding sequence is TGTGCCAGCAGTGAGAGGGACAGAGATGGCTACACCTTC. The genes are TRBV6-1 and TRBJ1-2; 7 positions match TRBD1. CDR3 length: 13 amino acids. The germline CDR1 and CDR2 sequences are MNHNS and SASEGT. V trimming: 3 bases; J trimming: 6 bases; junction bases outside the gene matches: 4.

V gene TRBV6-5 combines with J gene TRBJ2-1, with 11 bases matching TRBD2. V trimming: 0 bases; J trimming: 4 bases; junction bases outside the gene matches: 2. Germline loops: CDR1 MNHEY, CDR2 SVGAGI. The length of the CDR3 is 16 residues. The CDR3 protein is CASSYSPSGGYNEQFF. The CDR3 DNA is TGTGCCAGCAGTTACTCGCCTAGCGGGGGGTACAATGAGCAGTTCTTC.

J is TRBJ2-1 and V is TRBV5-4, with 12 nucleotides matching TRBD2. This CDR3 is 15 amino acids long. The trim removed 4 bases at V and 2 bases at J, leaving 1 base unmatched. Germline lookup yields CDR1 SGHNT and CDR2 YYREEE (reference sequence). CDR3: CASSPSGGAYNEQFF. CDR3 coding DNA: TGTGCCAGCAGCCCTAGCGGGGGGGCCTACAATGAGCAGTTCTTC. The full variable domain, completed using reference TRBV5-4 and TRBJ2-1, is ETGVTQSPTHLIKTRGQQVTLRCSSQSGHNTVSWYQQALGQGPQFIFQYYREEENGRGNFPPRFSGLQFPNYSSELNVNALELDDSALYLCASSPSGGAYNEQFFGPGTRLTVL.

The genes are TRBV6-5 and TRBJ2-7; D perhaps matches TRBD2 (5 bases). With 2 bases removed from V and 4 bases from J, the gap between germline ends came to 18 bases. Germline V gives CDR1 MNHEY, CDR2 SVGAGI. The CDR3 extends over 16 amino acids. Written as DNA, the CDR3 is TGTGCCAGCAGTTACGTGAGGACCCGAGGGTCGTACGAGCAGTACTTC. It is translated as CASSYVRTRGSYEQYF.

This clone showed up just once. The rearrangement joins TRBV20-1 to TRBJ1-1; D is unresolved. V lost 3 bases and J lost 9, with 14 bases in between. Per germline, CDR1 DFQATT and CDR2 SNEGSKA (reference sequence). This CDR3 has 12 residues. The CDR3 nucleotides read TGCAGTGCTAGTATGGATCTCGGAAAAGCTTTCTTT. Encoded protein: CSASMDLGKAFF.